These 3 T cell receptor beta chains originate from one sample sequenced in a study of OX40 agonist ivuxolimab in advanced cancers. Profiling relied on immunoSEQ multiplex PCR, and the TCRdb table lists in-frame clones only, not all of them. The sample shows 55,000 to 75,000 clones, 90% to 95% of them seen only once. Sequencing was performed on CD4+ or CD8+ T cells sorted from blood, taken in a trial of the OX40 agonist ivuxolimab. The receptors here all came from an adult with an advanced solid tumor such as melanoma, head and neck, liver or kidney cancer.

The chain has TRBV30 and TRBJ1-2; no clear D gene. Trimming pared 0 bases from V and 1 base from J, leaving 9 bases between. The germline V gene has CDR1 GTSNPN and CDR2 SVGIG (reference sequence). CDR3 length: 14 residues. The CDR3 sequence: CAWSVQDYNYGYTF. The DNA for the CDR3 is TGTGCCTGGAGTGTACAAGACTATAACTATGGCTACACCTTC.

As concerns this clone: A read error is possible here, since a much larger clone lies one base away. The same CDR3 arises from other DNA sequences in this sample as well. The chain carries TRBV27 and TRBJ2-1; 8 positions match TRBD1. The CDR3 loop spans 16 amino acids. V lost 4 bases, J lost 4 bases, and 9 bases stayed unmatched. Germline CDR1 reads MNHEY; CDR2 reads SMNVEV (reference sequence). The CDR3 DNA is TGTGCCAGCAGTTACGGGCAGGGGGCGCGATACAATGAGCAGTTCTTC. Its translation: CASSYGQGARYNEQFF.

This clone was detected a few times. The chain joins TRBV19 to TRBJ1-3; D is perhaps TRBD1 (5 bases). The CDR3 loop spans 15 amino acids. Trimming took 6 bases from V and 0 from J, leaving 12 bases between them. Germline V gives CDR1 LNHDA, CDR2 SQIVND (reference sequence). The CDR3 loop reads CASSPKGSSGNTIYF. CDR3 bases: TGTGCCAGTAGCCCTAAGGGGAGCTCTGGAAACACCATATATTTT. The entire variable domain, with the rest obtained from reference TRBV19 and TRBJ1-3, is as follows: DGGITQSPKYLFRKEGQNVTLSCEQNLNHDAMYWYRQDPGQGLRLIYYSQIVNDFQKGDIAEGYSVSREKKESFPLTVTSAQKNPTAFYLCASSPKGSSGNTIYFGEGSWLTVV.